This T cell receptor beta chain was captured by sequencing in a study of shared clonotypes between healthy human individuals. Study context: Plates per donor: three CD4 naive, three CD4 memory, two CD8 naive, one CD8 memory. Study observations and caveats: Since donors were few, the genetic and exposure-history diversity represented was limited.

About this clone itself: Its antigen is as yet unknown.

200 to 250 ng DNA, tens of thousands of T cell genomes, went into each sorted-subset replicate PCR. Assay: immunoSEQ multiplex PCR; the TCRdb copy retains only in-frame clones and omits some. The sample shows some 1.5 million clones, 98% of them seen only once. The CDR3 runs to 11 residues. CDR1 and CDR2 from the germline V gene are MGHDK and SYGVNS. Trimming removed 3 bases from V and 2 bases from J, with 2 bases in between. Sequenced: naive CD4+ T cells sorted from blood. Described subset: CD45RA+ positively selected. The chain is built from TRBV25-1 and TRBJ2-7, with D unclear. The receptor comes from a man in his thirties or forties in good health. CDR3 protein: CASSDTYEQYF. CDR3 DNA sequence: TGTGCCAGCAGTGATACCTACGAGCAGTACTTC.